One sample yielded the 29 T cell receptor beta chains listed below, sequenced in a study of blood T cell repertoires in COVID-19. The assay was immunoSEQ multiplex PCR, and TCRdb's table has in-frame clones only and misses some. Seen here are more than 140,000 clones, under 85% observed once, and the top ten hold 1.5% to 2%. The sample taken for sequencing was peripheral blood. The receptors were gathered from a human donor in a cohort sampled during active COVID-19.

The chain employs TRBV9 and TRBJ2-5; weak D call: TRBD2 (5 bases). The CDR3 has 16 amino acids. Trimming removed 2 bases from V and 3 bases from J, with 17 bases in between. CDR1 is SGDLS and CDR2 is YYNGEE in the germline V gene. CDR3 nucleotides: TGTGCCAGCAGCGTTGGCGGGCAGCCCTGGGAAGAGACCCAGTACTTC. Its translation: CASSVGGQPWEETQYF. Drawing the rest from reference TRBV9 and TRBJ2-5, the complete variable domain is DSGVTQTPKHLITATGQRVTLRCSPRSGDLSVYWYQQSLDQGLQFLIQYYNGEERAKGNILERFSAQQFPDLHSELNLSSLELGDSALYFCASSVGGQPWEETQYFGPGTRLLVL.

The chain links TRBV5-1 to TRBJ1-1; a possible D gene is TRBD1 (5 bases). The V gene's germline CDR1 is SGHRS and CDR2 YFSETQ. The CDR3 has 13 residues. V lost 4 bases, J lost 3 bases, and 10 bases lay in between. The CDR3 nucleotides are TGCGCCAGCAGCGGGTTGGGGCACACTGAAGCTTTCTTT. Translating gives CASSGLGHTEAFF. The full variable domain, rest sourced from reference TRBV5-1 and TRBJ1-1, is KAGVTQTPRYLIKTRGQQVTLSCSPISGHRSVSWYQQTPGQGLQFLFEYFSETQRNKGNFPGRFSGRQFSNSRSEMNVSTLELGDSALYLCASSGLGHTEAFFGQGTRLTVV.

V usage is TRBV7-9 and J usage is TRBJ2-1; 7 bases line up with TRBD2. The CDR3 consists of 14 residues. Germline V CDR1 and CDR2: SEHNR, FQNEAQ (reference sequence). V was pared by 3 bases and J by 1 base, with 0 bases of the junction left unmatched. CDR3 bases: TGTGCCAGCAGCTTGGGACTATCCTACAATGAGCAGTTCTTC. Its translation: CASSLGLSYNEQFF.

This clone was seen a few times. This chain uses TRBV18 with TRBJ2-2; a possible D gene is TRBD1 (6 bases). The ends were cut back, 1 base at V and 4 bases at J, with 10 bases in the middle. Germline lookup yields CDR1 KGHSH and CDR2 LQKENI. The CDR3 is 15 residues long. The CDR3 nucleotides are TGTGCCAGCTCACCACGTGGACAGCTCACCGGGGAGCTGTTTTTT. Amino acids: CASSPRGQLTGELFF.

The chain recombines TRBV7-2 with TRBJ2-5, with a tentative D call TRBD2 (5 bases). CDR1 is SGHTA, CDR2 FQGNSA, per germline. The CDR3 is made up of 13 amino acids. V was cut by 1 base and J by 5 bases, with 8 bases left in between. CDR3 nucleotide sequence: TGTGCCAGCAGCTTAGTGGGGAGTGAGACCCAGTACTTC. It codes for CASSLVGSETQYF.

The chain recombines TRBV7-3 with TRBJ2-2; D is unresolved. Trimming stripped 2 bases from V and 3 bases from J, with 4 bases between. The CDR3 is 13 residues long. Germline V gives CDR1 SGHTA, CDR2 FQGTGA. As DNA, the CDR3 is TGTGCCAGCAGCTTATCAGACACCGGGGAGCTGTTTTTT. This codes for CASSLSDTGELFF.

The chain couples TRBV11-1 to TRBJ2-7; the match to TRBD2 covers 12 bases. This CDR3 comprises 14 residues. Looked up from germline, CDR1 is SGHAT and CDR2 is FQDESV (reference sequence). With V trimmed by 5 bases and J by 5 bases, 4 bases remained unmatched. For the CDR3, the DNA is TGTGCCAGCAGCCTGACTAGCGGGAGCAACGAGCAGTACTTC. Its translation: CASSLTSGSNEQYF.

For the CDR3, the DNA is TGTGCCACCAGTGACCCCGGGGTCGGGGAGCTGTTTTTT. Translation: CATSDPGVGELFF. V and J are TRBV24-1 and TRBJ2-2; D might be TRBD2 (5 bases). V lost 4 bases, J lost 7 bases, and 9 bases lay in between. Germline V gene data show CDR1 as KGHDR and CDR2 as SFDVKD. CDR3 length: 13 amino acids.

The rearrangement links TRBV12-3 or TRBV12-4 to TRBJ2-2; perhaps TRBD2 as D (6 bases). There are 13 residues in the CDR3. Trimming took off 7 bases at V and 7 bases at J, with 13 bases between the two ends. CDR3 DNA: TGTGCCAGCATCCGGGAGTTGGGCGGGGAGCTGTTTTTT. Its translation is CASIRELGGELFF.

The chain has TRBV5-1 and TRBJ1-5; the D gene is possibly TRBD1 (6 bases). The germline gives CDR1 SGHRS, CDR2 YFSETQ. This CDR3 spans 15 amino acids. V was cut by 4 bases and J by 4 bases, with 15 bases left in between. The CDR3 DNA is TGCGCCAGCAGCCCTGGGGACATCATGAATCAGCCCCAGCATTTT. Translated: CASSPGDIMNQPQHF.

This rearrangement joins TRBV3-1 (or the pseudogene TRBV3-2) to TRBJ1-1, with 9 positions matching TRBD1. The ends lost 1 base at V and 10 bases at J; junction bases unmatched: 7. The germline CDR1 and CDR2 sequences are LGHDT and YNNKEL (reference sequence). The CDR3 has 14 amino acids. The CDR3 DNA reads as TGTGCCAGCAGCCAAGGGAGACAGGGGGTGGTAGCTTTCTTT. Protein product: CASSQGRQGVVAFF.

This chain connects TRBV18 to TRBJ2-3; 7 positions match TRBD2. V lost 0 bases, J lost 1 base, and 7 bases stayed unmatched. From germline, CDR1 is KGHSH and CDR2 LQKENI. This CDR3 spans 17 amino acids. CDR3 sequence (DNA): TGTGCCAGCTCACCACCGTGGACGGGAGGACGCACAGATACGCAGTATTTT. Translating it yields CASSPPWTGGRTDTQYF.

This clone was recorded a few times. This chain connects TRBV11-1 to TRBJ2-5, with 8 bases that match TRBD2. The germline V gene has CDR1 SGHAT and CDR2 FQDESV (reference sequence). With 1 base clipped from V and 4 bases from J, the junction kept 5 bases outside the gene matches. The CDR3 sequence is 15 residues long. CDR3 in DNA: TGTGCCAGCAGCTTAGAGGGGACTAGGACAGAGACCCAGTACTTC. Amino acid sequence: CASSLEGTRTETQYF.

This CDR3 is CASSRDWADTQYF. CDR3 nucleotide sequence: TGTGCCAGCAGCAGGGACTGGGCCGATACGCAGTATTTT. This chain joins TRBV11-3 and TRBJ2-3, with D tentatively TRBD2 (6 bases). Germline V lookup: CDR1 SGHNT, CDR2 YENEEA. Trimming removed 5 bases at V and 6 bases at J, with 12 bases between. This CDR3 comprises 13 residues.

This clone was detected only a few times. The gene calls are TRBV4-1 and TRBJ2-3; D is possibly TRBD2 (5 bases). Germline lookup yields CDR1 MGHRA and CDR2 YSYEKL. The CDR3 is 16 residues long. With 0 bases removed from V and 1 base from J, the gap between germline ends came to 11 bases. CDR3 bases: TGCGCCAGCAGCCAAGATAGGACTCCCCGCACAGATACGCAGTATTTT. It translates to CASSQDRTPRTDTQYF.

The genes are TRBV6-1 and TRBJ1-3, with 9 bases identical to TRBD1. V gave up 4 bases and J gave up 2 bases; unmatched junction bases: 6. The CDR3 totals 16 residues. CDR1 MNHNS and CDR2 SASEGT come from the germline V gene. The CDR3 DNA is TGTGCCAGCAGTGGGAGGACAGGGGCGGCTGGAAACACCATATATTTT. Residues: CASSGRTGAAGNTIYF.

The chain uses TRBV7-9 and TRBJ1-5; weak D call: TRBD1 (5 bases). The V end was cut by 8 bases, the J end by 2 bases, with 7 bases between. Germline V gene lookup returns CDR1 SEHNR and CDR2 FQNEAQ (reference sequence). This CDR3 region has 12 residues. In DNA, the CDR3 is TGTGCCAGCCAACAGGGCAATCAGCCCCAGCATTTT. This codes for CASQQGNQPQHF.

This chain connects TRBV30 to TRBJ1-2; D unresolved. The CDR3 loop spans 12 amino acids. The germline gives CDR1 GTSNPN, CDR2 SVGIG (reference sequence). V lost 1 base to trimming and J lost 4 bases, with 7 bases between them. The DNA of the CDR3 is TGTGCCTGGAGTGGGTGGAGCTATGGCTACACCTTC. This encodes CAWSGWSYGYTF.

The V and J genes are TRBV18 and TRBJ2-3; D ambiguous. Germline CDR1 is KGHSH and CDR2 is LQKENI. The CDR3 is made up of 13 amino acids. V was pared by 3 bases and J by 5 bases, with 9 bases between. The CDR3 sequence: CASSPVVGDTQYF. CDR3 nucleotide sequence: TGTGCCAGCTCACCTGTTGTCGGAGATACGCAGTATTTT.

The rearrangement links TRBV21-1 to TRBJ2-7; TRBD2 reflects the table's D call only, with no check against the DNA. TRBV21-1 is a known pseudogene. The CDR3 spans 16 residues. The CDR3 DNA is TGTGCCAGCAGCTCGCGAACTAGCGGGAGTTTGTACGAGCAGTACTTC. As protein: CASSSRTSGSLYEQYF.

The V gene is TRBV12-5, the J gene TRBJ2-7, with D tentatively TRBD1 (5 bases). V was cut by 6 bases and J by 4 bases, with 22 bases left in between. The V gene's germline CDR1 is LGHNT and CDR2 FRNRAP. The CDR3 loop spans 16 amino acids. The CDR3 protein is CASGNRRGRYGYEQYF. The CDR3 DNA sequence: TGTGCTAGTGGCAACAGAAGGGGTAGATACGGATACGAGCAGTACTTC. Variable domain in full (rest from reference TRBV12-5 and TRBJ2-7): DARVTQTPRHKVTEMGQEVTMRCQPILGHNTVFWYRQTMMQGLELLAYFRNRAPLDDSGMPKDRFSAEMPDATLATLKIQPSEPRDSAVYFCASGNRRGRYGYEQYFGPGTRLTVT.

V is TRBV2 and J is TRBJ2-4; D is possibly TRBD1 (6 bases). The germline V and J ends were trimmed by 6 bases and 10 bases, with 10 bases remaining between them. The CDR3 covers 11 residues. Germline values: CDR1 SNHLY, CDR2 FYNNEI. The CDR3 loop is CASRTGTIQYF. The CDR3 region has the DNA TGTGCCAGCAGGACCGGGACAATTCAGTACTTC. The full variable domain, its missing parts supplied by reference TRBV2 and TRBJ2-4, is EPEVTQTPSHQVTQMGQEVILRCVPISNHLYFYWYRQILGQKVEFLVSFYNNEISEKSEIFDDQFSVERPDGSNFTLKIRSTKLEDSAMYFCASRTGTIQYFGAGTRLSVL.

The chain employs TRBV6-5 and TRBJ1-2, with 8 bases that match TRBD1. This CDR3 has 14 residues. Germline-derived CDR1 and CDR2 are MNHEY and SVGAGI. The V and J ends lost 5 bases and 5 bases, in that order; junction bases with no gene match: 7. CDR3 sequence: CASSIGGTGYGYTF. The CDR3 nucleotides read TGTGCCAGCAGTATAGGGGGGACAGGTTATGGCTACACCTTC.

The J gene is TRBJ1-5, the V gene TRBV6-5; 7 bases match TRBD1. CDR1 is MNHEY and CDR2 is SVGAGI in the germline V gene. Trimming at V came to 9 bases and at J to 0 bases, leaving 5 bases not matched to a gene. The CDR3 contains 14 residues. The CDR3 DNA is TGTGCCAGTTCGGGACAGCTTAGCAATCAGCCCCAGCATTTT. Residues: CASSGQLSNQPQHF.

V and J are TRBV11-2 and TRBJ2-5, with 10 bases aligning to TRBD1. V shed 5 bases, J shed 4 bases, and the junction held 7 bases outside the gene matches. There are 15 residues in the CDR3. Germline V gene data show CDR1 as SGHAT and CDR2 as FQNNGV. For the CDR3, the DNA is TGTGCCAGCAGCGGCCGGGACAGGGGTGGAGAGACCCAGTACTTC. Protein: CASSGRDRGGETQYF.

The chain joins TRBV24-1 to TRBJ2-3; TRBD2 is a possible D gene (6 bases). V dropped 9 bases and J dropped 0 bases, with 9 bases sitting between them. The length of the CDR3 is 13 residues. Germline CDR1 reads KGHDR; CDR2 reads SFDVKD. The CDR3 DNA sequence: TGTGCCACCGCAGGGACTAGCACAGATACGCAGTATTTT. Its protein is CATAGTSTDTQYF.

This clone was detected only a few times. The rearrangement links TRBV7-8 to TRBJ1-6; a possible D gene is TRBD1 (6 bases). The CDR3 covers 14 residues. Germline values: CDR1 SGHVS, CDR2 FQNEAQ. The ends were cut back, 6 bases at V and 9 bases at J, with 15 bases in the middle. The DNA for the CDR3 is TGTGCCAGCAGTCAGGGGAACCCTAGTTCACCCCTCCACTTT. Translation gives CASSQGNPSSPLHF. The full variable domain, rest sourced from reference TRBV7-8 and TRBJ1-6, is GAGVSQSPRYKVAKRGQDVALRCDPISGHVSLFWYQQALGQGPEFLTYFQNEAQLDKSGLPSDRFFAERPEGSVSTLKIQRTQQEDSAVYLCASSQGNPSSPLHFGNGTRLTVT.

This clone has at least ten counts. The chain carries TRBV6-2 or TRBV6-3 and TRBJ2-1, with 8 nucleotides matching TRBD2. The CDR3 length is 14 residues. From germline, CDR1 is MNHEY and CDR2 SVGEGT. Unmatched junction bases numbered 3, after V lost 5 bases and J lost 3 bases. This CDR3 is CASSPGLDYNEQFF. The CDR3 DNA reads TGTGCCAGCAGTCCGGGACTAGACTACAATGAGCAGTTCTTC.

The chain couples TRBV3-1 (or the pseudogene TRBV3-2) to TRBJ2-1, with 10 bases aligning to TRBD2. CDR1 LGHDT and CDR2 YNNKEL come from the germline V gene (reference sequence). J gave up 8 bases and V 8 bases, and 9 bases lay outside the gene matches. This CDR3 has 14 residues. CDR3 in DNA: TGTGCCAGCCACATCAGCGGGAGGGCCGATGAGCAGTTCTTC. Its protein product is CASHISGRADEQFF.